A single TCR beta chain is shown here with its context. The target antigen is unknown. Time point noted: week 35, safety follow-up. With topical imiquimod, each dose of the vaccine consisted of 300 ug of mutant IDH1 20-mer peptide. At weeks 1, 3, 5, 7, 11, 15, 19 and 23, patients received a vaccination, eight in all. Germline assignment: CDR1 MGHRA and CDR2 YSYEKL. This CDR3 is 15 amino acids long. The record originates from a study of a mutant IDH1 vaccine in newly diagnosed glioma. Whole-study context: Radiotherapy, temozolomide, or both had been given previously, and both were given to most. The timing of visit V12 was week 35, and that of visit V13 was week 47.

Notes on the study in general: A vaccine-induced immune response developed in about 93% of the patients.

The protocol was immunoSEQ multiplex PCR, while the TCRdb copy is restricted to in-frame clones and leaves out a portion. The table lists tens of thousands of clones, 80% to 90% of them singletons, with around 4% in the top ten. The source of this sequence is a man in his thirties or forties with glioma. The rearrangement uses TRBV4-1 and TRBJ2-5; 9 bases agree with TRBD2. The last part of the DNA fits TRBJ2-7 better; the J call may be wrong. The sequencing used PBMCs, collected from a glioma patient whose treatment included an IDH1 peptide vaccine. The CDR3 protein is CASSREVGLASEQYF. The CDR3 nucleotides read TGCGCCAGCAGCCGAGAGGTGGGACTAGCATCCGAGCAGTACTTC.